A selection of T cell receptor beta chains follows, all from one sample in a study of blood T cell repertoires in COVID-19. Profiling relied on immunoSEQ multiplex PCR, and the TCRdb table lists in-frame clones only, not all of them. The sample contains approximately 210,000 clones, roughly 86% of which appear only once. Material: peripheral blood. The origin of the receptors is a woman aged 45-65 years with active or convalescent COVID-19. Each CDR3 is given with its conserved first and last residue. Fields, in order: CDR3 protein, CDR3 DNA, J gene, clone size, D gene, V gene. A D gene is named only where the DNA matches it firmly. Part of the rows lack a size; the others show once, few, many or a class for expanded clones.

CDR3 protein: CASLSSGKGYTF
CDR3 DNA: TGTGCCAGCCTTTCCTCAGGGAAGGGCTACACCTTC
J gene: TRBJ1-2
clone size: -
D gene: -
V gene: TRBV28

CDR3 protein: CASSTGQGYNSPLHF
CDR3 DNA: TGCGCCAGCAGTACCGGACAGGGGTATAATTCACCCCTCCACTTT
J gene: TRBJ1-6
clone size: few
D gene: TRBD1
V gene: TRBV5-1

CDR3 protein: CASSLRSRGAEQFF
CDR3 DNA: TGTGCCAGCAGCTTAAGGTCCCGGGGGGCTGAGCAGTTCTTC
J gene: TRBJ2-1
clone size: -
D gene: -
V gene: TRBV7-9

CDR3 protein: CASSTGYTEAFF
CDR3 DNA: TGTGCCAGCAGTACAGGCTACACTGAAGCTTTCTTT
J gene: TRBJ1-1
clone size: -
D gene: -
V gene: TRBV6-5

CDR3 protein: CASSFIEGGQPQHF
CDR3 DNA: TGTGCCAGCAGTTTCATTGAGGGAGGTCAGCCCCAGCATTTT
J gene: TRBJ1-5
clone size: once
D gene: -
V gene: TRBV27

CDR3 protein: CASSLAGAYNEQFF
CDR3 DNA: TGTGCCAGCAGCCTAGCTGGGGCCTACAATGAGCAGTTCTTC
J gene: TRBJ2-1
clone size: -
D gene: -
V gene: TRBV7-3

CDR3 protein: CASSSLTSTEQFF
CDR3 DNA: TGTGCCAGCAGCTCCTTGACTAGCACTGAGCAGTTCTTC
J gene: TRBJ2-1
clone size: -
D gene: TRBD2
V gene: TRBV7-3

CDR3 protein: CASSSPAVGNTIYF
CDR3 DNA: TGTGCCAGCAGTTCCCCCGCGGTTGGAAACACCATATATTTT
J gene: TRBJ1-3
clone size: once
D gene: -
V gene: TRBV28

CDR3 protein: CATSDSAVTSGKYNEQFF
CDR3 DNA: TGTGCCACCAGTGATTCTGCCGTAACTAGCGGCAAGTACAATGAGCAGTTCTTC
J gene: TRBJ2-1
clone size: once
D gene: TRBD2
V gene: TRBV24-1

CDR3 protein: CASSFGHGNSPLHF
CDR3 DNA: TGTGCCAGCAGTTTTGGGCACGGTAATTCACCCCTCCACTTT
J gene: TRBJ1-6
clone size: many
D gene: -
V gene: TRBV28

CDR3 protein: CASSFRGVTGELFF
CDR3 DNA: TGTGCCAGCAGCTTCCGGGGGGTGACCGGGGAGCTGTTTTTT
J gene: TRBJ2-2
clone size: once
D gene: TRBD2
V gene: TRBV5-6

CDR3 protein: CASRHPGAGEKLFF
CDR3 DNA: TGTGCCAGCAGGCACCCAGGGGCGGGTGAAAAACTGTTTTTT
J gene: TRBJ1-4
clone size: -
D gene: -
V gene: TRBV27

CDR3 protein: CASSFPSGRDEQYF
CDR3 DNA: TGCGCCAGCAGCTTTCCTAGCGGGAGGGACGAGCAGTACTTC
J gene: TRBJ2-7
clone size: -
D gene: TRBD2
V gene: TRBV5-1

CDR3 protein: CASSSGQSTNEKLFF
CDR3 DNA: TGCGCCAGCAGCTCCGGACAGTCAACTAATGAAAAACTGTTTTTT
J gene: TRBJ1-4
clone size: -
D gene: -
V gene: TRBV5-1

CDR3 protein: CASSLILTNTDTQYF
CDR3 DNA: TGTGCCAGCAGTCTAATCCTAACTAACACAGATACGCAGTATTTT
J gene: TRBJ2-3
clone size: -
D gene: -
V gene: TRBV27

CDR3 protein: CSVVGRNTEAFF
CDR3 DNA: TGCAGCGTTGTGGGCAGAAACACTGAAGCTTTCTTT
J gene: TRBJ1-1
clone size: few
D gene: -
V gene: TRBV29-1

CDR3 protein: CASSLGQGGYGYTF
CDR3 DNA: TGTGCCAGCAGTTTAGGGCAGGGAGGCTATGGCTACACCTTC
J gene: TRBJ1-2
clone size: -
D gene: -
V gene: TRBV28

CDR3 protein: CASSPSGGTNTEAFF
CDR3 DNA: TGTGCCAGCAGCCCATCGGGAGGGACGAACACTGAAGCTTTCTTT
J gene: TRBJ1-1
clone size: -
D gene: -
V gene: TRBV6-6

CDR3 protein: CASSYTTPFGDTQYF
CDR3 DNA: TGTGCCAGCAGTTACACGACTCCTTTCGGAGATACGCAGTATTTT
J gene: TRBJ2-3
clone size: -
D gene: -
V gene: TRBV6-5

CDR3 protein: CAWSFARTYNEQFF
CDR3 DNA: TGTGCCTGGAGCTTCGCGAGGACCTACAATGAGCAGTTCTTC
J gene: TRBJ2-1
clone size: -
D gene: -
V gene: TRBV30

CDR3 protein: CASSLNAGPVYF
CDR3 DNA: TGTGCCAGCAGCTTAAATGCGGGGCCGGTGTACTTC
J gene: TRBJ2-4
clone size: -
D gene: -
V gene: TRBV7-9

CDR3 protein: CASSYPFTGGYNEQFF
CDR3 DNA: TGTGCCAGCAGTTACCCATTTACAGGGGGTTACAATGAGCAGTTCTTC
J gene: TRBJ2-1
clone size: -
D gene: TRBD1
V gene: TRBV6-6

CDR3 protein: CASSPQGRNTEAFF
CDR3 DNA: TGTGCCAGCAGCCCCCAGGGGCGGAACACTGAAGCTTTCTTT
J gene: TRBJ1-1
clone size: many
D gene: -
V gene: TRBV2

CDR3 protein: CASSYTRTGGHTQYF
CDR3 DNA: TGTGCCAGCAGTTACACACGGACAGGGGGACATACGCAGTATTTT
J gene: TRBJ2-3
clone size: -
D gene: TRBD1
V gene: TRBV6-5

CDR3 protein: CASGGRVQNKETQYF
CDR3 DNA: TGTGCTAGTGGCGGGCGGGTACAAAATAAGGAGACCCAGTACTTC
J gene: TRBJ2-5
clone size: -
D gene: -
V gene: TRBV12-5

CDR3 protein: CASSLGGAKNNEQFF
CDR3 DNA: TGTGCCAGCAGTCTTGGGGGCGCGAAAAACAATGAGCAGTTCTTC
J gene: TRBJ2-1
clone size: once
D gene: -
V gene: TRBV6-4

CDR3 protein: CASSPGGRGAYNEQFF
CDR3 DNA: TGTGCCAGCAGCCCCGGAGGACGGGGGGCCTACAATGAGCAGTTCTTC
J gene: TRBJ2-1
clone size: -
D gene: TRBD2
V gene: TRBV5-6

CDR3 protein: CASSVGGATNEKLFF
CDR3 DNA: TGTGCCAGCAGTGTAGGGGGGGCAACTAATGAAAAACTGTTTTTT
J gene: TRBJ1-4
clone size: -
D gene: -
V gene: TRBV28

CDR3 protein: CASGTLAGVTTDTQYF
CDR3 DNA: TGTGCCAGCGGAACCCTAGCGGGGGTGACCACAGATACGCAGTATTTT
J gene: TRBJ2-3
clone size: once
D gene: TRBD2
V gene: TRBV28

CDR3 protein: CASSLGTSKGEEQFF
CDR3 DNA: TGCGCCAGCAGCCTAGGGACTAGCAAGGGAGAAGAGCAGTTCTTC
J gene: TRBJ2-1
clone size: few
D gene: TRBD2
V gene: TRBV5-1

CDR3 protein: CASSLGSMNTEAFF
CDR3 DNA: TGCGCCAGCAGCCTAGGGAGCATGAACACTGAAGCTTTCTTT
J gene: TRBJ1-1
clone size: -
D gene: -
V gene: TRBV5-1

CDR3 protein: CASSAEGQGTDTQYF
CDR3 DNA: TGCGCCAGCAGCGCTGAGGGACAGGGGACAGATACGCAGTATTTT
J gene: TRBJ2-3
clone size: once
D gene: TRBD1
V gene: TRBV5-1

CDR3 protein: CASSPRTGGANSPLHF
CDR3 DNA: TGCGCCAGCAGCCCACGGACAGGGGGCGCGAATTCACCCCTCCACTTT
J gene: TRBJ1-6
clone size: once
D gene: TRBD1
V gene: TRBV5-1

CDR3 protein: CASSIGLREEDQPQHF
CDR3 DNA: TGTGCCAGTAGTATAGGGCTCAGGGAAGAAGATCAGCCCCAGCATTTT
J gene: TRBJ1-5
clone size: -
D gene: -
V gene: TRBV19

CDR3 protein: CASSPTGSSNQPQHF
CDR3 DNA: TGTGCCAGCAGCCCCACAGGGTCTAGCAATCAGCCCCAGCATTTT
J gene: TRBJ1-5
clone size: once
D gene: -
V gene: TRBV28

CDR3 protein: CASSPELGQGNQPQHF
CDR3 DNA: TGTGCCAGCTCACCAGAATTGGGACAGGGGAATCAGCCCCAGCATTTT
J gene: TRBJ1-5
clone size: -
D gene: TRBD1
V gene: TRBV18

CDR3 protein: CASRVQETNTEAFF
CDR3 DNA: TGTGCCAGCAGGGTACAGGAAACGAACACTGAAGCTTTCTTT
J gene: TRBJ1-1
clone size: -
D gene: -
V gene: TRBV2